This T cell receptor (beta chain) was captured by sequencing in a study of tumor and adjacent non-tumor tissue in lung cancer. Across the study: Aged about 31 to 76 years, patients included 10 men and a few women with stage I to III disease.

This sample's RNA came from whole unsorted tissue. Distant lung tissue was collected more than 3 cm away from the tumor edge. Study observations and caveats: Compared with tumor, normal lung showed significantly lower TCR diversity. Normal lung showed higher cumulative top 100 clone frequency than tumor.

The length of the CDR3 is 15 residues. Germline CDR1 reads MGHRA; CDR2 reads YSYEKL. Three rounds of nested PCR, following a modified ARM-PCR protocol, produced the TCRbeta library. TCRdb re-called the multiplex PCR reads through MiXCR, storing one row per CDR3 protein. The sample contains 80,000 or so distinct CDR3 sequences, more than 80% of which appear only once. With respect to this clonotype: What it recognizes is unknown. Germline is not matched at one junction end, which may reflect a read error.

Source material: distant non-tumor lung tissue. This chain connects TRBV4-1 to TRBJ1-2; D is perhaps TRBD1 (5 bases). The source is a man aged 55-75 years with non-small cell lung cancer. The CDR3 reads CASSQARGPNYGYTF. The CDR3 coding sequence is TGTGCCAGCAGCCAAGCCCGGGGACCTAACTATGGATACACCTTC.